This T cell receptor beta chain was sequenced during a study of a mutant IDH1 vaccine in newly diagnosed glioma. Study-wide background: Vaccination began 4-6 weeks post radiotherapy alone, or with temozolomide cycles. Treated patients comprised 62.5% males and about 38% females, mean age about 38 years. Study findings and constraints: Immune responses induced by the vaccine were seen in around 93% of patients, spanning multiple MHC alleles.

Generated by immunoSEQ multiplex PCR, the TCRdb table keeps only in-frame clones and is missing some. This sample yields tens of thousands of clones, of which around 78% are seen a single time; 5.5% belongs to the top ten. Points on this clone: As yet, its antigen is unknown.

Specified time point: week 5, during vaccination. Doses comprised 300 ug of mutant IDH1 20-mer peptide each, plus topical imiquimod. The clonotype originates from a man aged 40-55 years with glioma. The sequencing here drew on PBMCs, taken from a glioma patient whose treatment included an IDH1 peptide vaccine.

DNA of the CDR3: TGTGCCACCAGCAGAGGGGAAAATCAGCCCCAGCATTTT. Its protein product is CATSRGENQPQHF. The chain employs TRBV15 and TRBJ1-5; D unresolved. The length of the CDR3 is 13 residues. The germline gives CDR1 LNHNV, CDR2 YYDKDF (reference sequence). V shed 1 base and J shed 4 bases, with 5 bases lying between them.